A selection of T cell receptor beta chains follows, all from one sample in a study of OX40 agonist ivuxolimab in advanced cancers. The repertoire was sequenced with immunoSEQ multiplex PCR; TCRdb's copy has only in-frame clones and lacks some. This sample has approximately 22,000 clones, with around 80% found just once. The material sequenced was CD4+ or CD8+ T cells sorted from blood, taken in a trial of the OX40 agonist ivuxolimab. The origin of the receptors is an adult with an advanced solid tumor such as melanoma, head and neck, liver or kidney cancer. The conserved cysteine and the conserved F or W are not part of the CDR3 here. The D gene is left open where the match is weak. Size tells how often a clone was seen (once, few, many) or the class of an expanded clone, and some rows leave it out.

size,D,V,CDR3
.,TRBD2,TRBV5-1,ASSSGLAGGSYEQY
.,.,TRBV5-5,ASSFEQNTEAF
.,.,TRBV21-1,ASSNWPPHSSEAF
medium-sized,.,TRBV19,ASSRAAGVYNEQF
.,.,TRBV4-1,ASSKQGWQETQY
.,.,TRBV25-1,ASRGRSSYEQY
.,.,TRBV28,ASSLNPGYYEQY
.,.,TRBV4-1,ASSSIAGQETQY
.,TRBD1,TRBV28,ASSISRGRSNQPQH
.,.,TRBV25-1,ASSESWGATWY
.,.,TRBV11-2,ASSFRGTSTDTQY
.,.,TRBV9,ASSVVTTAEAF
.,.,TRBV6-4,ASSDSSRDEQF
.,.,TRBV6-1,ASSETSASLYEQY
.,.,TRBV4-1,ASSQGNGVNSYEQY
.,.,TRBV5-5,ASGSGTEIYGYT
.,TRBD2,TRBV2,ASIKEREYQETQY
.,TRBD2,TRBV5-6,ASSFLREVVNEQF
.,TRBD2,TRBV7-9,ASSPTSGRQNIQY
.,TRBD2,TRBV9,ASSAGTSDNEQF
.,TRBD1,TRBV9,ASSASPGQQLYNEQF
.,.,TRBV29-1,SVEKFDGGAF
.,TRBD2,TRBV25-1,ASTGGGTAQETQY
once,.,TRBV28,ASSLFNSQETQY
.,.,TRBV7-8,ASSLRHQGYEQY
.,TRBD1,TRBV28,ASSFLAGQGIGELF
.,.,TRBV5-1,ASSRVRQSSYNEQF
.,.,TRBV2,ASSEFNSGSYGYT
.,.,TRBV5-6,ASRRLGQLHQPQH
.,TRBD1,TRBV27,ASTTTGTGANVLT
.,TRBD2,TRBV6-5,ASSYPSGYAYEQY
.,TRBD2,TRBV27,ASSSGLAATYNEQF
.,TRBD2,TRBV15,ATSRPLGTSYHEQF
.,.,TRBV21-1,ASSKAHGVTYEQY
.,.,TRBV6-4,ASNGQANYGYT
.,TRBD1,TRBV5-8,ASSPGQEAETQY
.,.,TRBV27,ASSLSLATLYNEQF
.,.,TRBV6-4,ASSDSPGVIPNYGYT
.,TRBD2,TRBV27,ASSSLAGGAYNEQF
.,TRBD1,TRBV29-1,SVPGQGDTGELF
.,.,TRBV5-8,ASSLGGLNTEAF
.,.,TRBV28,ASTPTLLANVLT
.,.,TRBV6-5,ASRDRYSNQPQH
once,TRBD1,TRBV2,ASTAGQGAYEQY
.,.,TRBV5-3,ARSLSPGWNYNEQF
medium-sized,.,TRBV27,ASSLSQVGEQF
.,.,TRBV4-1,ASSIIYSPSGSPYEQY
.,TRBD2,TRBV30,AWIERGLAGVADTQY
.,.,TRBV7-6,ASSLGTGPYEQY
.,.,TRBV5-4,ASSLAVGLYDTQY
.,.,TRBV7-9,ASSSDSSYEQY